These 21 T cell receptor beta chains share one sample of origin, sequenced in a study of Graves' ophthalmopathy and Graves' hyperthyroidism. The TCR beta CDR3 regions underwent amplification from RNA transcripts. Amplification began with first-round RT-PCR using HTBI primers, then second-round multiplex PCR was performed. Each CDR3 protein gets one entry after TCRdb re-called the multiplex PCR reads with MiXCR. This repertoire shows about 220,000 distinct CDR3 sequences, roughly 21% found once; its top ten account for roughly 40%. The sequencing input was peripheral blood. The receptor set was obtained from a woman between 45 and 65 years old with Graves' ophthalmopathy.

Many counts were recorded for this clonotype. J is TRBJ2-7 and V is TRBV7-8; perhaps TRBD1 as D (5 bases). The germline gives CDR1 SGHVS, CDR2 FQNEAQ. CDR3 length: 15 amino acids. The V end was cut by 1 base, the J end by 4 bases, with 14 bases between. CDR3: CASSLDASGIYEQYF. The DNA for the CDR3 is TGTGCCAGCAGCTTAGACGCTTCAGGGATATACGAGCAGTACTTC.

This clonotype was observed many times. The chain links TRBV5-1 to TRBJ2-7; D is uncertain. Germline V lookup: CDR1 SGHRS, CDR2 YFSETQ. The CDR3 totals 13 residues. V shed 3 bases and J shed 7 bases, with 14 bases lying between them. In DNA form, the CDR3 reads TGCGCCAGCAGCTGGGGTCCTGGGTTAGAGCAGTACTTC. As protein: CASSWGPGLEQYF.

This sequence joins TRBV5-8 and TRBJ2-4, with TRBD1 as a possible D gene (6 bases). The V end was cut by 0 bases, the J end by 3 bases, with 10 bases between. Germline loops: CDR1 SGHTS, CDR2 YDEGEE. The CDR3 loop spans 15 amino acids. CDR3 coding DNA: TGTGCCAGCAGCTTGGATGGGGGCAGCAAAAACATTCAGTACTTC. Its protein product is CASSLDGGSKNIQYF. Variable domain in full (rest from reference TRBV5-8 and TRBJ2-4): EAGVTQSPTHLIKTRGQQATLRCSPISGHTSVYWYQQALGLGLQFLLWYDEGEERNRGNFPPRFSGRQFPNYSSELNVNALELEDSALYLCASSLDGGSKNIQYFGAGTRLSVL.

This clonotype was observed at least ten times. The V gene is TRBV9, the J gene TRBJ2-7; D remains unclear. V was pared by 3 bases and J by 4 bases, with 14 bases between. Germline V lookup: CDR1 SGDLS, CDR2 YYNGEE. There are 14 residues in the CDR3. DNA for the CDR3: TGTGCCAGCAGCGGAGGAACGTGGAGATACGAGCAGTACTTC. Translation: CASSGGTWRYEQYF.

This clonotype was detected ten times or more. This chain uses TRBV20-1 with TRBJ2-5; D is unresolved. The CDR3 loop spans 13 amino acids. Trimming took 3 bases from V and 1 from J, leaving 9 bases between them. CDR1 is DFQATT and CDR2 is SNEGSKA in the germline V gene (reference sequence). The CDR3 is CSASPLGQETQYF. Here the CDR3 DNA reads TGCAGTGCTAGCCCTCTGGGCCAAGAGACCCAGTACTTC.

This sequence joins TRBV7-3 and TRBJ1-6, with D hard to call. This CDR3 region has 14 residues. The germline V and J ends were trimmed by 3 bases and 8 bases, with 11 bases remaining between them. Germline CDR1 reads SGHTA; CDR2 reads FQGTGA. The CDR3 sequence: CASSFEGSDSPLHF. In DNA, the CDR3 is TGTGCCAGCAGCTTCGAGGGATCTGATTCACCCCTCCACTTT.

This clonotype was found many times. This sequence joins TRBV15 and TRBJ1-2, with D uncertain. Germline CDR1 and CDR2: LNHNV and YYDKDF (reference sequence). Trimming left V 0 bases short and J 8 bases short, with 16 bases between. The CDR3 has 15 residues. DNA of the CDR3: TGTGCCACCAGCAGAGATCGCATGGCATCGTGGGGCTACACCTTC. This sequence encodes CATSRDRMASWGYTF.

This clonotype was recorded many times. The chain uses TRBV20-1 and TRBJ2-5; 10 bases fit TRBD1. V lost 0 bases, J lost 5 bases, and 3 bases stayed unmatched. Germline V gene sequence: CDR1 DFQATT, CDR2 SNEGSKA (reference sequence). The CDR3 runs 14 residues. The CDR3 DNA is TGCAGTGCTAGAGAGGACAGGGGGTTGGAGACCCAGTACTTC. Translation gives CSAREDRGLETQYF.

This clonotype was counted at least ten times. The rearrangement uses TRBV19 and TRBJ1-1; maybe TRBD1 (5 bases). Trimming removed 5 bases from V and 5 bases from J, with 18 bases in between. The CDR3 is 15 amino acids. Per the germline V gene, CDR1 is LNHDA and CDR2 is SQIVND (reference sequence). CDR3 residues: CASSLQTVTGTEAFF. CDR3 DNA sequence: TGTGCCAGTAGTCTCCAGACAGTGACGGGTACTGAAGCTTTCTTT.

The J gene is TRBJ2-7, the V gene TRBV3-1, with 7 nucleotides matching TRBD2. CDR3 size: 14 residues. The V gene's germline CDR1 is LGHDT and CDR2 YNNKEL (reference sequence). J gave up 6 bases and V 4 bases, and 9 bases lay outside the gene matches. The DNA for the CDR3 is TGTGCCAGCAGCCCGGTCCCGGGAGGCGGCGAGCAGTACTTC. Amino acids: CASSPVPGGGEQYF.

This clonotype was observed at least ten times. The rearrangement joins TRBV27 to TRBJ2-7, with D perhaps matching TRBD1 (5 bases). The CDR3 is 14 residues long. V lost 6 bases and J lost 2, with 14 bases in between. Germline values: CDR1 MNHEY, CDR2 SMNVEV (reference sequence). The CDR3: CASSQGNRAYEQYF. CDR3 nucleotides: TGTGCCAGCAGCCAGGGAAATAGGGCCTACGAGCAGTACTTC.

The chain carries TRBV11-1 and TRBJ1-1; D might be TRBD1 (5 bases). Germline-derived CDR1 and CDR2 are SGHAT and FQDESV (reference sequence). This CDR3 comprises 11 residues. The ends were cut back, 7 bases at V and 11 bases at J, with 14 bases in the middle. The CDR3 loop reads CASNDRANAFF. The CDR3 region has the DNA TGTGCCAGCAACGACAGAGCAAACGCTTTCTTT.

This chain joins TRBV30 and TRBJ2-7; D is ambiguous. The CDR3 runs to 14 residues. The V gene lost 1 base and the J gene lost 2 bases, with 12 bases spanning the gap. The germline gives CDR1 GTSNPN, CDR2 SVGIG (reference sequence). This CDR3 is CAWSGLEHPYEQYF. As DNA, the CDR3 is TGTGCCTGGAGTGGTTTGGAGCACCCCTACGAGCAGTACTTC.

This clonotype was seen many times. The CDR3 DNA follows: TGTGCCAGCCGGACGGTAGGGGCGATAACCTACGAGCAGTACTTC. Residues: CASRTVGAITYEQYF. This chain joins TRBV19 and TRBJ2-7; possible D gene TRBD1, 5 bases. Deletions cut 9 bases from V and 2 bases from J, with 20 bases between. Germline V gene lookup returns CDR1 LNHDA and CDR2 SQIVND (reference sequence). The CDR3 extends over 15 amino acids.

This clonotype was counted at least ten times. The V and J genes are TRBV12-3 or TRBV12-4 and TRBJ2-4; D uncertain. The CDR3 is made up of 12 amino acids. V gave up 1 base and J gave up 11 bases, with 9 bases separating them. CDR3 sequence (DNA): TGTGCCAGCAGTTTAGGCAGCCCCGTTCAGTACTTC. Its translation: CASSLGSPVQYF.

This clonotype was counted only a few times. V is TRBV5-1 and J is TRBJ2-5; 15 nucleotides agree with TRBD2. Germline CDR1 is SGHRS and CDR2 is YFSETQ. This CDR3 has 15 amino acids. V dropped 4 bases and J dropped 5; count of bases not matched to a gene: 3. CDR3 sequence reads: CASSSGTSGRETQYF. In DNA, the CDR3 is TGCGCCAGCAGCAGCGGGACTAGCGGGAGGGAGACCCAGTACTTC.

V is TRBV7-2 and J is TRBJ1-6; 7 positions agree with TRBD1. Germline V gene sequence: CDR1 SGHTA, CDR2 FQGNSA. CDR3 size: 15 residues. Trimming removed 1 base from V and 7 bases from J; junction bases left unmatched: 4. The CDR3 sequence is CASSLGQGQNSPLHF. Written as DNA, the CDR3 is TGTGCCAGCAGCTTAGGACAGGGTCAAAATTCACCCCTCCACTTT. Looking up the rest from reference TRBV7-2 and TRBJ1-6 gives the full variable domain: GAGVSQSPSNKVTEKGKDVELRCDPISGHTALYWYRQSLGQGLEFLIYFQGNSAPDKSGLPSDRFSAERTGGSVSTLTIQRTQQEDSAVYLCASSLGQGQNSPLHFGNGTRLTVT.

This clonotype was seen ten or more times. This chain connects TRBV9 to TRBJ2-5; 8 nucleotides agree with TRBD2. V shed 1 base, J shed 3 bases, and the junction held 8 bases outside the gene matches. Per germline, CDR1 SGDLS and CDR2 YYNGEE. The CDR3 spans 16 residues. The CDR3 loop is CASSVRGGTGEETQYF. The CDR3 region has the DNA TGTGCCAGCAGCGTACGCGGGGGGACGGGAGAAGAGACCCAGTACTTC.

This clonotype has ten or more counts. This chain uses TRBV10-3 with TRBJ1-2; D remains ambiguous. In germline, CDR1 is ENHRY, CDR2 SYGVKD. The CDR3 is made up of 14 amino acids. V lost 3 bases to trimming and J lost 1 base, with 9 bases between them. CDR3 DNA: TGTGCCATCAGTGAATGGGAGCTTAACTATGGCTACACCTTC. This encodes CAISEWELNYGYTF.

The table lists this clonotype with many counts. The V gene is TRBV19, the J gene TRBJ2-7, with D possibly matching TRBD1 (5 bases). The length of the CDR3 is 14 residues. Germline loops: CDR1 LNHDA, CDR2 SQIVND (reference sequence). Trimming took 2 bases from V and 3 from J, leaving 11 bases between them. This chain's CDR3 is CASSIKGQGYEQYF. In nucleotides, the CDR3 is TGTGCCAGTAGTATAAAGGGGCAGGGCTACGAGCAGTACTTC.

This clonotype has at least ten counts. This rearrangement joins TRBV3-1 to TRBJ2-7; D is unclear. This CDR3 comprises 13 residues. V lost 6 bases and J 2 bases, leaving 11 bases between the germline ends. The V gene's germline CDR1 is LGHDT and CDR2 YNNKEL (reference sequence). The CDR3 DNA reads as TGTGCCAGCAGAAATGGCGGTGCCTACGAGCAGTACTTC. Translating gives CASRNGGAYEQYF.